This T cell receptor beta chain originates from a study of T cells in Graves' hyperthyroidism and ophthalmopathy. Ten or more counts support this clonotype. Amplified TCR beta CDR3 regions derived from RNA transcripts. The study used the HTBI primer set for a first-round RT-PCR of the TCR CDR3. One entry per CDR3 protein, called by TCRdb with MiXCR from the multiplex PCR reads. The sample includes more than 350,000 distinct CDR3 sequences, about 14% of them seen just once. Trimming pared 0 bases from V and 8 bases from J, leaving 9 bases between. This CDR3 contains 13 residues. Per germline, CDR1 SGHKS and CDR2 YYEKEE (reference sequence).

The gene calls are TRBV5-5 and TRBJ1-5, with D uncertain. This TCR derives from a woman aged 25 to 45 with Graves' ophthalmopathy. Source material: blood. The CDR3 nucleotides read TGTGCCAGCAGCTTGGCATCAACGGAGCCCCAGCATTTT. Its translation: CASSLASTEPQHF.